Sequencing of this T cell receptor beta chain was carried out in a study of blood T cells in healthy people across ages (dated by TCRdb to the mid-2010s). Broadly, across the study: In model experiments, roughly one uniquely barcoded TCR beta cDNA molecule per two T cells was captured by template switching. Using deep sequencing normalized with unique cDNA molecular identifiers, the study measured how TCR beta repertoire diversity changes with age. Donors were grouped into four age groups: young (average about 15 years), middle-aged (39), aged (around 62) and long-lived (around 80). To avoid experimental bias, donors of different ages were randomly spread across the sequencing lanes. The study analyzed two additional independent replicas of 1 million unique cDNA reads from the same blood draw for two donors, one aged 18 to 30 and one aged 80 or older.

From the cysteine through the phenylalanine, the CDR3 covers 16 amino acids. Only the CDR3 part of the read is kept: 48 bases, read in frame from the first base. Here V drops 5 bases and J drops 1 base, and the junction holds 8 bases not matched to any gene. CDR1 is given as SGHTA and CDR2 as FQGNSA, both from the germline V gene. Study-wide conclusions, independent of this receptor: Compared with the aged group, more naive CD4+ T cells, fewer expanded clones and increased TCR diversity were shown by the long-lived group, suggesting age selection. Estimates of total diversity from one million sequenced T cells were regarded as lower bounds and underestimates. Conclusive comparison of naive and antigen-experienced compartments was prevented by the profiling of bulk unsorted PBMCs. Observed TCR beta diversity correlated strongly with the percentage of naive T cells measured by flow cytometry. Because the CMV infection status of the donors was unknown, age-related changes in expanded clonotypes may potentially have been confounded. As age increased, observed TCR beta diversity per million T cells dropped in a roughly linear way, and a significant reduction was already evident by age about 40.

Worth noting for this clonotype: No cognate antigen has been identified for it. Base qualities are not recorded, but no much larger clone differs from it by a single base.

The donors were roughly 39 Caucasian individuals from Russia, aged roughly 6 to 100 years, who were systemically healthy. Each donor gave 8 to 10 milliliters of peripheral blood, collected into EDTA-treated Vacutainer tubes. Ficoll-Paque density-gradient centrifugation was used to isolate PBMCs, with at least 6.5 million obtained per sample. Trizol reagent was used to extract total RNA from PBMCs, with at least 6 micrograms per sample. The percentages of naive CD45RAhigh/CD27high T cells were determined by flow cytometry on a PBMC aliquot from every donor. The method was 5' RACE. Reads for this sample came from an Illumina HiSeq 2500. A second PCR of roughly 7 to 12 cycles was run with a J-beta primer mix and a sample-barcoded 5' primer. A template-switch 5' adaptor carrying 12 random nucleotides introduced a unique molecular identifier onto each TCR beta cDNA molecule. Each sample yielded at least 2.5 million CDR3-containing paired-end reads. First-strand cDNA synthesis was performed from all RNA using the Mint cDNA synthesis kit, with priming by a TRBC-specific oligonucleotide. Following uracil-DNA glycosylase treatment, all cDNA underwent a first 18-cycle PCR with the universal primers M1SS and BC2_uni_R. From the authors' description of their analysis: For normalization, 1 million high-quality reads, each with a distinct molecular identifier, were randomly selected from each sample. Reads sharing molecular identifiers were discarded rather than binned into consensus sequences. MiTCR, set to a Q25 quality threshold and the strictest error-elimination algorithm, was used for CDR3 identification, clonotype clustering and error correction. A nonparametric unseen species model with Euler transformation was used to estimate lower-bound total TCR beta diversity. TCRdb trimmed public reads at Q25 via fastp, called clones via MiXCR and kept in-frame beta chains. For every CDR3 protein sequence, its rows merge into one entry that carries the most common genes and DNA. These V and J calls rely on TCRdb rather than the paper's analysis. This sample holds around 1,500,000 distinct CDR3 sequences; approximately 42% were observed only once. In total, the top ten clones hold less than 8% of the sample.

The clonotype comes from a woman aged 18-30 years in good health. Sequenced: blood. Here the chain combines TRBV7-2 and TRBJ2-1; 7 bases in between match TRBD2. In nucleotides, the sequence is TGTGCCAGCAGCCTTAGCGGGTTGAAATCCTACAATGAGCAGTTCTTC. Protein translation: CASSLSGLKSYNEQFF.